This paragraph covers one TCR beta chain sequence. The antigen is not known. This table comes from immunoSEQ multiplex PCR, and its TCRdb copy is limited to in-frame clones, with some not included. Of roughly 720,000 clones in the sample, about 90% were seen once. The data belong to a study of shared clonotypes between healthy human individuals. Whole-study context: Per donor, CD8 memory used one plate, CD8 naive used two, CD4 memory used three and CD4 naive used three.

Study results and limitations: Sequencing depth was a factor that was expected to affect clonotype sharing among donors.

With 6 bases removed from V and 2 bases from J, the gap between germline ends came to 17 bases. This CDR3 has 15 amino acids. Germline V gene lookup returns CDR1 LNHDA and CDR2 SQIVND (reference sequence). The clonotype comes from a man in his late teens or twenties in good health. Some clones in this sample may be carry-over from other donors' samples. The V and J genes are TRBV19 and TRBJ2-7; D is perhaps TRBD2 (5 bases). Sequenced sample: memory CD8+ T cells from PBMCs. Specified subset: CD45RO+ cells pooled with CCR7-negative TemRA cells. The CDR3 here is CASSHSGLRTYEQYF. The CDR3 bases are TGTGCCAGTAGCCACTCCGGACTGAGAACCTACGAGCAGTACTTC.